This entry describes one TCR beta chain. The data belong to a study of blood T cell repertoires in COVID-19. As for the study in general: T cells, B-cell-depleted T cells, or PBMCs provided the cDNA or gDNA that served as material.

The CDR3 covers 12 residues. V was clipped by 5 bases and J by 4 bases, with 6 bases between them. Authors' analysis steps: Estimation of nucleated cell counts was performed using reference gene primer amplification. Here immunoSEQ multiplex PCR was the method, and the copy in TCRdb shows in-frame clones only, minus some. V and J calls and clone size are copied from that table; D and trimming were computed from the DNA. The sample holds fewer than 250,000 clones, roughly nine tenths seen once. Participants, 18 to 89 years old, spanned around 25 US areas. Symptom resolution, clearance, or two negative PCRs marked donors in Cohort 3 as recovered.

The chain recombines TRBV12-3 or TRBV12-4 with TRBJ2-1; D call uncertain. The sequencing sample was made of PBMCs or T cells enriched from blood (not recorded which). The sequence was collected from a woman between 18 and 30 years old who had recovered from COVID-19. CDR3: CASSPNYNEQFF. The CDR3, as DNA: TGTGCCAGCAGTCCTAATTACAATGAGCAGTTCTTC.